This T cell receptor beta chain came from a study of blood T cells in healthy people across ages. Notes on the study in general: A roughly linear age-dependent decrease characterized TCR beta diversity per million T cells.

PCR was performed a second time for 7 to 11 cycles using a sample-barcoded 5' primer and a J-beta primer mix. Every single cDNA molecule received a tag from a template-switch adaptor with 12 random nucleotides. TCRdb passed the 5' RACE reads through MiXCR, listing each CDR3 protein once. Seen here are about 1,400,000 distinct CDR3 sequences, around 59% observed once, and the top ten hold 5% to 7%. This clonotype has a handful of counts. Its matching antigen is unknown. The CDR3 is made up of 15 amino acids. V trimming: 6 bases; J trimming: 7 bases; junction bases outside the gene matches: 11. The chain links TRBV12-3 or TRBV12-4 to TRBJ1-2; 10 bases align to TRBD1. The TCR was taken from a man between 18 and 35 years old in good health. The sequencing sample was made of blood. The CDR3 is CASRTTGTGDRGYTF. CDR3 sequence (DNA): TGTGCCAGCAGGACAACCGGGACAGGGGACCGTGGCTACACCTTC.